These 13 T cell receptor beta chains originate from one sample sequenced in a study of blood T cell repertoires in COVID-19. Sequencing used immunoSEQ multiplex PCR; TCRdb keeps in-frame clones, though not all of them. The repertoire has approximately 220,000 clones, about 80% of them found once; the top ten carry approximately 5%. Specimen: PBMCs or T cells enriched from blood (not recorded which). All receptors derive from a woman in her forties or fifties who had been exposed to COVID-19.

This clone was counted a few times. The chain recombines TRBV13 with TRBJ1-4; 12 bases map to TRBD1. Germline V gives CDR1 PRHDT, CDR2 FYEKMQ (reference sequence). The V and J ends lost 4 bases and 4 bases, in that order; junction bases with no gene match: 7. This CDR3 comprises 17 residues. CDR3 in DNA: TGTGCCAGCAGCTCCCGGGACAGGGGGCAGGATAATGAAAAACTGTTTTTT. Translating gives CASSSRDRGQDNEKLFF.

The V gene is TRBV11-2, the J gene TRBJ2-7, with TRBD1 as a possible D gene (5 bases). Germline V CDR1 and CDR2: SGHAT, FQNNGV. The CDR3 spans 13 residues. The germline V and J ends were trimmed by 4 bases and 4 bases, with 11 bases remaining between them. For the CDR3, the DNA is TGTGCCAGCAGCTACAACAGGTTTTACGAGCAGTACTTC. This encodes CASSYNRFYEQYF.

Turning to this clone: This specimen includes other DNA sequences encoding the same CDR3. This chain joins TRBV6-6 and TRBJ2-2; 8 bases align to TRBD1. Germline trimming cut 8 bases from V and 4 bases from J; bases unmatched to any gene: 3. This CDR3 has 13 residues. The germline V gene has CDR1 MNHNY and CDR2 SVGAGI (reference sequence). CDR3 DNA sequence: TGTGCCAGCGGACAGGGCGGCACCGGGGAGCTGTTTTTT. It specifies CASGQGGTGELFF.

This chain links TRBV7-9 with TRBJ2-7, with a weak D call TRBD1 (6 bases). This CDR3 has 14 amino acids. Germline loops: CDR1 SEHNR, CDR2 FQNEAQ (reference sequence). The germline V and J ends were trimmed by 5 bases and 5 bases, with 16 bases remaining between them. CDR3 residues: CASSLSRGSHEQYF. CDR3 coding DNA: TGTGCCAGCAGCCTATCCAGGGGCAGCCACGAGCAGTACTTC.

The count of this clone is one. The chain carries TRBV28 and TRBJ2-5; the match to TRBD1 covers 7 bases. There are 11 residues in the CDR3. The germline V gene encodes CDR1 MDHEN and CDR2 SYDVKM. The V and J ends lost 6 bases and 10 bases, in that order; junction bases with no gene match: 5. CDR3 residues: CASSTDRVQYF. DNA of the CDR3: TGTGCCAGCAGCACCGACAGGGTCCAGTACTTC.

This sequence joins TRBV5-1 and TRBJ2-5; 7 bases map to TRBD2. The ends lost 4 bases at V and 5 bases at J; junction bases unmatched: 8. Germline lookup yields CDR1 SGHRS and CDR2 YFSETQ. This CDR3 comprises 14 residues. The CDR3 DNA follows: TGCGCCAGCAGCCCCGCGTGGGGGGGGGAGACCCAGTACTTC. It specifies CASSPAWGGETQYF.

V gene TRBV18 combines with J gene TRBJ2-3; 8 bases match TRBD2. Germline V CDR1 and CDR2: KGHSH, LQKENI. The CDR3 covers 18 residues. The ends lost 3 bases at V and 0 bases at J; junction bases unmatched: 11. The CDR3 protein is CASSPGSFGGGSTDTQYF. The CDR3 DNA reads as TGTGCCAGCTCACCTGGAAGCTTCGGGGGGGGTAGCACAGATACGCAGTATTTT.

V gene TRBV13 combines with J gene TRBJ1-1; D is unclear. The CDR3 totals 16 residues. The V end was cut by 0 bases, the J end by 1 base, with 12 bases between. Per the germline V gene, CDR1 is PRHDT and CDR2 is FYEKMQ (reference sequence). DNA for the CDR3: TGTGCCAGCAGCTTAGGGGGAGGGCGGACGAACACTGAAGCTTTCTTT. Amino acid sequence: CASSLGGGRTNTEAFF.

This chain connects TRBV19 to TRBJ1-6, with TRBD1 matching over 11 bases. This CDR3 has 17 amino acids. The ends lost 9 bases at V and 4 bases at J; junction bases unmatched: 11. Germline V gene lookup returns CDR1 LNHDA and CDR2 SQIVND (reference sequence). CDR3 DNA sequence: TGTGCCAGCCGAGGTAGGGGACAGGGGGGTTATAATTCACCCCTCCACTTT. This encodes CASRGRGQGGYNSPLHF.

The chain has TRBV7-9 and TRBJ2-1, with TRBD2 identical over 11 bases. Germline lookup yields CDR1 SEHNR and CDR2 FQNEAQ (reference sequence). The CDR3 totals 13 residues. V shed 7 bases and J 10 bases; nucleotides not matched to a gene: 6. CDR3 residues: CASISGGAGEQFF. DNA for the CDR3: TGTGCCAGCATTAGCGGGGGGGCAGGAGAGCAGTTCTTC.

The chain has TRBV24-1 and TRBJ2-7; 9 bases are shared with TRBD1. V shed 3 bases and J 4 bases; nucleotides not matched to a gene: 6. This CDR3 has 15 amino acids. Germline loops: CDR1 KGHDR, CDR2 SFDVKD. The CDR3 protein is CATSDPGTGIYEQYF. CDR3 bases: TGTGCCACCAGTGATCCCGGGACAGGGATATACGAGCAGTACTTC.

This chain links TRBV4-3 with TRBJ2-1, with no clear D. The CDR3 covers 16 residues. Germline V gene sequence: CDR1 LGHNA, CDR2 YSLEER. V was trimmed by 0 bases and J by 0 bases, leaving 9 bases between them. DNA of the CDR3: TGCGCCAGCAGCCAAGATGACTTAAGCTCCTACAATGAGCAGTTCTTC. Translation gives CASSQDDLSSYNEQFF.

This clone was recorded only once. CDR3: CASSLTHGDYGYTF. For the CDR3, the DNA is TGTGCCAGCAGTTTAACCCACGGGGACTATGGCTACACCTTC. The rearrangement joins TRBV28 to TRBJ1-2; D gene uncertain. The CDR3 consists of 14 residues. In germline, CDR1 is MDHEN, CDR2 SYDVKM. V was shortened by 2 bases and J by 3 bases, with 10 bases between the two germline ends.